The rows below give T cell receptor beta chains drawn from one sample of a study of CXCR3-negative and CXCR3-positive naive CD8 T cells. TCRdb derives one entry per CDR3 protein from the 5' RACE reads, leaving out DNA. The clone table shows 150,000 to 160,000 distinct CDR3 sequences, with the ten largest holding about 0.48%. Material: naive CXCR3+ CD8+ T cells from blood. The origin of the receptors is a human donor in good health. Some clones in this sample may be carry-over from other donors' samples. Both conserved end residues are part of each CDR3. The order of the fields is J gene, V gene, CDR3 protein.

J gene: TRBJ1-6; V gene: TRBV20-1; CDR3 protein: CSARKVEVRSPFHF
J gene: TRBJ2-7; V gene: TRBV7-4; CDR3 protein: CASSPPSGFRLEQYF
J gene: TRBJ2-7; V gene: TRBV27; CDR3 protein: CASSLNRFYEQYF
J gene: TRBJ2-7; V gene: TRBV21-1; CDR3 protein: CASSKGGTGAGEQYF
J gene: TRBJ1-5; V gene: TRBV19; CDR3 protein: CASSTRGVGQPQHF
J gene: TRBJ2-1; V gene: TRBV5-1; CDR3 protein: CASSLGSGGPDEQFF
J gene: TRBJ1-1; V gene: TRBV5-4; CDR3 protein: CASRPGQSNTEAFF
J gene: TRBJ1-1; V gene: TRBV4-3; CDR3 protein: CASSQDRQTAFF
J gene: TRBJ2-7; V gene: TRBV7-9; CDR3 protein: CASRKGDWNYEQYF
J gene: TRBJ2-1; V gene: TRBV20-1; CDR3 protein: CSARDFLGASGSQSSYNEQFF
J gene: TRBJ2-2; V gene: TRBV29-1; CDR3 protein: CSVEDRATGELFF
J gene: TRBJ2-3; V gene: TRBV28; CDR3 protein: CASSLFFGSGTDTQYF
J gene: TRBJ2-5; V gene: TRBV28; CDR3 protein: CASKSPGTGRETQYF
J gene: TRBJ2-7; V gene: TRBV7-2; CDR3 protein: CASSPVSTYEQYF
J gene: TRBJ2-1; V gene: TRBV20-1; CDR3 protein: CSARDRKDPFTYNEQFF